Given below is one TCR beta chain in context. Its target is not known. This specimen belongs to a study of OX40 agonist ivuxolimab in advanced cancers. The wider study: Ivuxolimab was administered intravenously to patients at 0.01 to 10 mg/kg every 2 weeks.

Study-wide points: Some of the nonresponding patients also showed low levels of normalized T-cell clonal expansion. On average, a greater number of expanded clones characterised CD8+ T cells relative to CD4+. Expanded peripheral T cells had an undetermined antigen specificity.

Using immunoSEQ multiplex PCR, the repertoire was profiled, and TCRdb retains in-frame clones only, with some absent. The sample contains around 46,000 clones, roughly nine tenths of which appear only once. This specimen was CD4+ or CD8+ T cells sorted from blood, taken in a trial of the OX40 agonist ivuxolimab. The TCR originated in an adult with an advanced solid tumor such as melanoma, head and neck, liver or kidney cancer.

CDR3 DNA sequence: TGTGCCAGCAGCTTAGAGTGGACGGATGAAAAACTGTTTTTT. Protein sequence: CASSLEWTDEKLFF. The chain uses TRBV7-6 and TRBJ1-4; D gene uncertain. This CDR3 has 14 residues. Per the germline V gene, CDR1 is SGHVS and CDR2 is FNYEAQ. Trimming took off 1 base at V and 6 bases at J, with 9 bases between the two ends.